This is a list of T cell receptor beta chains from one sample in a study of blood T cell repertoires in COVID-19. Method: immunoSEQ multiplex PCR; TCRdb's copy keeps in-frame clones and lacks some. The data show 270,000 or so clones, approximately 88% seen once. Sequencing used peripheral blood. All receptors derive from a woman aged 40 to 50 who had recovered from COVID-19. The CDR3 runs from the conserved cysteine through the conserved F or W. The order of the fields is CDR3 DNA, CDR3 protein, D gene, J gene, V gene, clone size, CDR3 length. A D gene is named only where the DNA matches it firmly. Only some rows state a clone size, as once, few, many or a class for expanded clones.

TGTGCCAGCAGTGAATATCTGGGGATGGGACATCCGAACACTGAAGCTTTCTTT CASSEYLGMGHPNTEAFF NA TRBJ1-1 TRBV25-1 NA 18
TGTGCCAGCAGCCGCGCCATGCCGGGACTAGCGGGCCGACCCGCTAGCACAGATACGCAGTATTTT CASSRAMPGLAGRPASTDTQYF TRBD2 TRBJ2-3 TRBV3-1/TRBV3-2 NA 22
TGTGCCTGGAGTGCAGGGACAGGGGGCTATGAAAAACTGTTTTTT CAWSAGTGGYEKLFF TRBD1 TRBJ1-4 TRBV30 NA 15
TGTGCCAGTAGTAACCCATCCGACAGGGTCCACGAGCAGTACTTC CASSNPSDRVHEQYF TRBD1 TRBJ2-7 TRBV19 NA 15
TGTGCCAGTAGTATCATAGGGGGGGACATTCAGTACTTC CASSIIGGDIQYF NA TRBJ2-4 TRBV19 NA 13
TGTGCCAGCAGGGCAGGGGTGAACACCGGGGAGCTGTTTTTT CASRAGVNTGELFF NA TRBJ2-2 TRBV2 NA 14
TGCGCCAGCAGCCAGGCACTAGCGGGAGGTTGGTACGAGCAGTACTTC CASSQALAGGWYEQYF TRBD2 TRBJ2-7 TRBV4-1 NA 16
TGTGCCTGGAGTAGGACGGGGACCTACGAGCAGTACTTC CAWSRTGTYEQYF NA TRBJ2-7 TRBV30 NA 13
TGTGCCAGCAGCCCTGGGAGCGGATTTTACGAGCAGTACTTC CASSPGSGFYEQYF NA TRBJ2-7 TRBV7-2 NA 14
TGTGCCAGCAGCCAGGGACAGGGGGCGTTTGGCTACACCTTC CASSQGQGAFGYTF TRBD1 TRBJ1-2 TRBV7-6 NA 14
TGTGCCAGCTGCCTTTGGGGAGGGGCCGGTGGACCCCTCCACTTT CASCLWGGAGGPLHF NA TRBJ1-6 TRBV2 NA 15
TGCGCCAGCAGCTTGGGCGGGAGCCCAGATACGCAGTATTTT CASSLGGSPDTQYF TRBD2 TRBJ2-3 TRBV5-1 NA 14
TGCAGCGTTGAAGAGGGGCGCGCAACCAAAAACATTCAGTACTTC CSVEEGRATKNIQYF NA TRBJ2-4 TRBV29-1 NA 15
TGTGCCAGCAGCCTCGGGACAGGGGACACTGAAGCTTTCTTT CASSLGTGDTEAFF TRBD1 TRBJ1-1 TRBV11-2 NA 14
TGTGCCAGTAACCCCAGGCAGGGGGCTTTCGCTGAAGCTTTCTTT CASNPRQGAFAEAFF TRBD1 TRBJ1-1 TRBV19 NA 15
TGTGCCAGCAGCGTAGGGCCCAGCTCCTACAATGAGCAGTTCTTC CASSVGPSSYNEQFF NA TRBJ2-1 TRBV9 NA 15
TGCGCCAGCAGCCAAGATCCTCTTACCGGAGACACTGAAGCTTTCTTT CASSQDPLTGDTEAFF NA TRBJ1-1 TRBV4-1 NA 16
TGTGCCAGTAGTATAGTTGGGAGTTCCCCTGAAGCTTTCTTT CASSIVGSSPEAFF NA TRBJ1-1 TRBV19 NA 14
TGTGCCAGCAGCGTAGAAGGCAGGGGGGATTCACCCCTCCACTTT CASSVEGRGDSPLHF TRBD1 TRBJ1-6 TRBV9 NA 15
TGTGCCAGCAGCCAAGAAATCACGGGACTAGCGGGAGTTCCCTACGAGCAGTACTTC CASSQEITGLAGVPYEQYF TRBD2 TRBJ2-7 TRBV4-2 once 19
TGTGCCAGCAGAAGACTAGCGGGAGTTCCCGCGAACACCGGGGAGCTGTTTTTT CASRRLAGVPANTGELFF TRBD2 TRBJ2-2 TRBV27 NA 18
TGCAGCGTTGAAGGGTCGGACAGGTCCTACAATGAGCAGTTCTTC CSVEGSDRSYNEQFF TRBD1 TRBJ2-1 TRBV29-1 NA 15
TGCGCCAGCGCGGACAGGGCCTACGAGCAGTACTTC CASADRAYEQYF TRBD1 TRBJ2-7 TRBV4-1 NA 12
TGTGCCAGCAGCCAAGAACGTAGCGGGAGGGCCAGGGCAGATACGCAGTATTTT CASSQERSGRARADTQYF TRBD2 TRBJ2-3 TRBV4-2 NA 18
TGTGCCAGCAGCTTTCGAGAACCCCCCCCTCCAGATACGCAGTATTTT CASSFREPPPPDTQYF NA TRBJ2-3 TRBV7-6 NA 16
TGTGCCAGCAGCTTAACTAGCGGGAAAACGGGATCCTACGAGCAGTACTTC CASSLTSGKTGSYEQYF TRBD2 TRBJ2-7 TRBV11-2 NA 17
TGTGCCATCAGTGAGGACATTACTGAAGCTTTCTTT CAISEDITEAFF NA TRBJ1-1 TRBV10-3 NA 12
TGTGCCAGCAGCTTAGCGACTAGCGGGAGGGAGACCCAGTACTTC CASSLATSGRETQYF TRBD2 TRBJ2-5 TRBV7-2 NA 15
TGTGCCAGCAGTGAAGTCCCGGGGACAGGGGTTGAAAAACTGTTTTTT CASSEVPGTGVEKLFF TRBD1 TRBJ1-4 TRBV6-1 NA 16
TGTGCCAGCAGTTTATCCCCCCCCGGGACTTTAATAGAGAGTGGCTACACCTTC CASSLSPPGTLIESGYTF NA TRBJ1-2 TRBV28 NA 18
TGTGCCAGCACGGGAGAGGCCTACGAGCAGTACTTC CASTGEAYEQYF NA TRBJ2-7 TRBV12-3/TRBV12-4 once 12
TGCGCCAGCAGCTTCGGGACAGTCCTTAATGAAAAACTGTTTTTT CASSFGTVLNEKLFF TRBD1 TRBJ1-4 TRBV5-1 NA 15
TGTGCTAGCAGCTTAGTCCAGTACAATGAGCAGTTCTTC CASSLVQYNEQFF NA TRBJ2-1 TRBV7-7 NA 13
TGTGCCAGCAGCCAAGGGACTAGCATCAGGATGGGCACCGGGGAGCTGTTTTTT CASSQGTSIRMGTGELFF TRBD2 TRBJ2-2 TRBV3-1/TRBV3-2 NA 18
TGTGCCAGCAGCCCTGGGAGAAACTCCTACAATGAGCAGTTCTTC CASSPGRNSYNEQFF NA TRBJ2-1 TRBV11-2 NA 15
TGCGCCAGCAGCGTACAGGGGATCAACGAGCAGTACTTC CASSVQGINEQYF TRBD1 TRBJ2-7 TRBV5-1 NA 13
TGTGCCAGCAGTGAGTACAGGGCGAGCTATGGCTACACCTTC CASSEYRASYGYTF NA TRBJ1-2 TRBV2 NA 14
TGTGCCATCAGTGGGAGTCCCTACAATGAGCAGTTCTTC CAISGSPYNEQFF NA TRBJ2-1 TRBV10-3 NA 13
TGTGCCAGCAGCAAAGTTACATCCGTCGGGGAGCAGTACTTC CASSKVTSVGEQYF NA TRBJ2-7 TRBV21-1 once 14
TGTGCCAGCAGTTTAAGGGGAGATACGCAGTATTTT CASSLRGDTQYF NA TRBJ2-3 TRBV12-3/TRBV12-4 few 12
TGTGCCAGCAGTGAAGGGGTGGGCAGCAATCAGCCCCAGCATTTT CASSEGVGSNQPQHF NA TRBJ1-5 TRBV6-1 NA 15
TGTGCCAGCAGTTTTGGGCCTGCCCTTGAGCAGTTCTTC CASSFGPALEQFF NA TRBJ2-1 TRBV12-3/TRBV12-4 few 13
TGTGCCAGCAGTTTGACTAGCGGTCCCTCCTACAATGAGCAGTTCTTC CASSLTSGPSYNEQFF TRBD2 TRBJ2-1 TRBV6-2/TRBV6-3 once 16
TGTGCCAGCAGTCCGCGGTCCGGGACAGGAAGGCCTAGGGCTAATGAAAAACTGTTTTTT CASSPRSGTGRPRANEKLFF TRBD1 TRBJ1-4 TRBV27 NA 20
TGTGCCAGCAGTACCTCGGACAGCCCCTACGAGCAGTACTTC CASSTSDSPYEQYF NA TRBJ2-7 TRBV27 NA 14
TGCGCCAGCAGCCAAGGGGGCGGCCCCCTTGGGGAGCAGTACTTC CASSQGGGPLGEQYF NA TRBJ2-7 TRBV4-1 few 15
TGTGCCAGCAGCGCCCGGACAGGAGTGTCCTCCGAGCAGTACTTC CASSARTGVSSEQYF TRBD1 TRBJ2-7 TRBV3-1/TRBV3-2 NA 15
TGTGCCAGCAGTTCCCAGACAGACACCGGGGAGCTGTTTTTT CASSSQTDTGELFF NA TRBJ2-2 TRBV6-5 NA 14
TGTGCCACCAGCACTGTGGGACTCGGGTTCGGCTACACCTTC CATSTVGLGFGYTF NA TRBJ1-2 TRBV27 NA 14
TGTGCCAGCAGCCAAGGGGTAGGGGCGCAAGAGACCCAGTACTTC CASSQGVGAQETQYF NA TRBJ2-5 TRBV3-1/TRBV3-2 few 15
TGTGCCAGCTCACCGACAGGGACAGGGGCTACCTACGAGCAGTACTTC CASSPTGTGATYEQYF TRBD1 TRBJ2-7 TRBV18 NA 16
TGTGCCAGCAGCTCCGCGGGTGGGAGATGGAATGAGCAGTTCTTC CASSSAGGRWNEQFF NA TRBJ2-1 TRBV7-2 once 15
TGTGCCAGCAAGAGGACAGGGGCTGACTATGGCTACACCTTC CASKRTGADYGYTF TRBD1 TRBJ1-2 TRBV6-5 NA 14